The clone carrying this T cell receptor beta chain was observed a few times. Its target is not known. The sample originates from a study of T cells after yellow fever vaccination. Across the whole study: Preparing low-cell-number fractions relied on SMART-Seq v4 Ultra Low Input.

From the 5' RACE reads, TCRdb called clonotypes with MiXCR, one entry per CDR3 protein. This sample has more than 300,000 distinct CDR3 sequences, with 6.8% found just once. V gave up 7 bases and J gave up 0 bases, with 16 bases separating them. The CDR3 spans 16 residues. Germline assignment: CDR1 LNHDA and CDR2 SQIVND (reference sequence). The study, taken as a whole, reports: Peaking on day 5 versus 15, the secondary response was faster but weaker. Some clonotypes, a small share, were shared between CD4 and CD8 compartments. Subsequent booster samples again held most clones from primary vaccination (96% CD4, approximately 86% CD8).

Sequencing was performed on PBMCs, taken about 49 days after the first yellow fever vaccination. The V and J genes are TRBV19 and TRBJ1-5; D gene unclear. This receptor was obtained from a man younger than 35 who received the YFV17D yellow fever vaccine. In DNA form, the CDR3 reads TGTGCCAGTAAGGGCACCGGGGAAGGTAGCAATCAGCCCCAGCATTTT. This codes for CASKGTGEGSNQPQHF.